This T cell receptor beta chain was captured in a study of memory CD4+ T cells and cytomegalovirus serostatus. The data were produced by immunoSEQ multiplex PCR, yet TCRdb's version contains in-frame clones alone and is incomplete. The profile shows about 56,000 clones, about 80% of them singletons. Whole-study results and caveats: Repertoires predicted CMV serostatus with median bootstrapped AUC of approximately 0.94.

Of note for this clone: Its antigen is not known.

The sort gate was single viable CD3+CD4+CD8-CD45RO+ cells for memory CD4+ T cells. CD4+ T cells were isolated by positive magnetic selection. V lost 5 bases to trimming and J lost 6 bases, with 11 bases between them. Germline-derived CDR1 and CDR2 are DFQATT and SNEGSKA (reference sequence). The CDR3 covers 11 residues. V and J are TRBV20-1 and TRBJ2-7; D call uncertain. This TCR came from an adult in good health and CMV-seropositive. The specimen was memory CD4+ T cells from blood. CDR3 sequence: CSADAAGEQYF. The CDR3 nucleotides are TGCAGTGCTGACGCCGCCGGCGAGCAGTACTTC.